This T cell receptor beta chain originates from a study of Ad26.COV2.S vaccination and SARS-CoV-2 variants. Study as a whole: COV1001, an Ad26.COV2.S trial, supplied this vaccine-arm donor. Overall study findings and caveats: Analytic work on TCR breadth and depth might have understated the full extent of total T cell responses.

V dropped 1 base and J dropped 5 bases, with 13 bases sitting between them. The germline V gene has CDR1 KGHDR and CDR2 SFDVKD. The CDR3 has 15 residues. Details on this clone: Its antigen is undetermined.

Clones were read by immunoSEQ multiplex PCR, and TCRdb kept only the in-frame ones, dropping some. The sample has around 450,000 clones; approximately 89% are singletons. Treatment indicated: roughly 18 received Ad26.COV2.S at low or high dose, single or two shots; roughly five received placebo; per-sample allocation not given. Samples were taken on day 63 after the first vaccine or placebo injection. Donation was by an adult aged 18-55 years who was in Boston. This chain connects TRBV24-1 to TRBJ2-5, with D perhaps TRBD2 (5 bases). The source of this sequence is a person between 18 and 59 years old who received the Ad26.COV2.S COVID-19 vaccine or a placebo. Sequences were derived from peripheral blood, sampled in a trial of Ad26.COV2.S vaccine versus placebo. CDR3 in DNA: TGTGCCACCAGTGATTTCTCCGGGGTTAGGGAGACCCAGTACTTC. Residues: CATSDFSGVRETQYF.